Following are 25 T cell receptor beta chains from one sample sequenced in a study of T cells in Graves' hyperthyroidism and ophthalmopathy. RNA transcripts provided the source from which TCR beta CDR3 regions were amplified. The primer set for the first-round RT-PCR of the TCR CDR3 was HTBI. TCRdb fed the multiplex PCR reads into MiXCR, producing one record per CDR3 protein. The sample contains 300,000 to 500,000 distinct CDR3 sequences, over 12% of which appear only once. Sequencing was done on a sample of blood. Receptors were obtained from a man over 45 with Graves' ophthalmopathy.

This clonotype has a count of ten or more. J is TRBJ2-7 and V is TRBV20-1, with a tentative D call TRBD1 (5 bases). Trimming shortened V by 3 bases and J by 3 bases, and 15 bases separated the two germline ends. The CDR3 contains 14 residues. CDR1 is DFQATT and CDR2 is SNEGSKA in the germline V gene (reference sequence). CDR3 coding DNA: TGCAGTGCTAGGCCCGGACACCGTGTCTACGAGCAGTACTTC. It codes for CSARPGHRVYEQYF.

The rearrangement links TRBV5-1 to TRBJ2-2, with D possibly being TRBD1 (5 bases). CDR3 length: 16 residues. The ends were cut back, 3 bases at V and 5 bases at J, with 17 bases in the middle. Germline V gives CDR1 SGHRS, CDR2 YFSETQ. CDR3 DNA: TGCGCCAGCAGCTCTGTCATGGGGCATGGGACCGGGGAGCTGTTTTTT. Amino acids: CASSSVMGHGTGELFF.

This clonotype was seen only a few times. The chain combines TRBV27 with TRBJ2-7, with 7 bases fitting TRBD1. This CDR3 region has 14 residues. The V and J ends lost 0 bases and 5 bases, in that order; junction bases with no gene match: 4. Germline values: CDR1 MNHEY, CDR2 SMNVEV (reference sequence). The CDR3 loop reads CASSLSTGHHEQYF. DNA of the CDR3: TGTGCCAGCAGTTTATCGACAGGGCACCACGAGCAGTACTTC.

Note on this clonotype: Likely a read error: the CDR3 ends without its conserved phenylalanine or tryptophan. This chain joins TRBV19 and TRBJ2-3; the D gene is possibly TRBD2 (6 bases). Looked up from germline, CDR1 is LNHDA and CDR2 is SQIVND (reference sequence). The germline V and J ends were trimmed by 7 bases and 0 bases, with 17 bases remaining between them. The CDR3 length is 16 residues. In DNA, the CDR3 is TGTGCCAGTACCGACCGAGGAGGGGTTAGCACAGATACGCAGTATGTT. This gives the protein CASTDRGGVSTDTQYV.

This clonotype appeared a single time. CDR3 region: CASSGLAGMGELFF. The CDR3 DNA reads TGTGCCAGCAGCGGACTAGCGGGAATGGGGGAGCTGTTTTTT. This chain joins TRBV3-1 and TRBJ2-2; 12 positions match TRBD2. The CDR3 is 14 amino acids. The germline gives CDR1 LGHDT, CDR2 YNNKEL (reference sequence). With 5 bases clipped from V and 8 bases from J, the junction kept 3 bases outside the gene matches.

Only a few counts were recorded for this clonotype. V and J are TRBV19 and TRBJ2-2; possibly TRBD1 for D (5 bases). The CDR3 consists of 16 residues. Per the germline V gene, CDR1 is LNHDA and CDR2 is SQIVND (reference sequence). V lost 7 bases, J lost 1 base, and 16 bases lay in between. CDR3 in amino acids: CASKNVGRVNTGELFF. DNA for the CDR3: TGTGCCAGTAAGAACGTAGGCAGGGTGAACACCGGGGAGCTGTTTTTT. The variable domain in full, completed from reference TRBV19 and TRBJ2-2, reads DGGITQSPKYLFRKEGQNVTLSCEQNLNHDAMYWYRQDPGQGLRLIYYSQIVNDFQKGDIAEGYSVSREKKESFPLTVTSAQKNPTAFYLCASKNVGRVNTGELFFGEGSRLTVL.

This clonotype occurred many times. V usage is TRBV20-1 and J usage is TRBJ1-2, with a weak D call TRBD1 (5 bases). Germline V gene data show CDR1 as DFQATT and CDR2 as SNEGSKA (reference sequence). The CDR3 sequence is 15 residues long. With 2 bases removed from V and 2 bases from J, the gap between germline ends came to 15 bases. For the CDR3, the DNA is TGCAGTGCTAGATCCGGGAGGGGTCAAAACTATGGCTACACCTTC. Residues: CSARSGRGQNYGYTF.

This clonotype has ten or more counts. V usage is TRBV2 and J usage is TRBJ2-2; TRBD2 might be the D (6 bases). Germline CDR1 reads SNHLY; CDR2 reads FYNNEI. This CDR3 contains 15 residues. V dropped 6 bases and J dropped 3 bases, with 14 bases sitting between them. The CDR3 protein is CASRGISGYTGELFF. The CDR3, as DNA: TGTGCCAGCAGGGGGATTAGCGGATACACCGGGGAGCTGTTTTTT.

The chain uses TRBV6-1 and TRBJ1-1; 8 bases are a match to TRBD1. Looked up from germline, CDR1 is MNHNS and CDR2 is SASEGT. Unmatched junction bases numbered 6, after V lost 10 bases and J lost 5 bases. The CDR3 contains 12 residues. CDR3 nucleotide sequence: TGTGCCACCGGACAGGGCGTGACTGAAGCTTTCTTT. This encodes CATGQGVTEAFF.

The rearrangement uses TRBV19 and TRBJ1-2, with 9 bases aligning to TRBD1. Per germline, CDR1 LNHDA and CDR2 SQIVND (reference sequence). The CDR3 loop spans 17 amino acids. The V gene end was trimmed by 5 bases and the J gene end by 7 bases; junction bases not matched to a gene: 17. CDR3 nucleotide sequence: TGTGCCAGTAGTCCCGTTTCCCGGGACAGGGATCGGGTTGGCTACACCTTC. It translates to CASSPVSRDRDRVGYTF. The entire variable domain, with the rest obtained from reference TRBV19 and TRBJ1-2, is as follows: DGGITQSPKYLFRKEGQNVTLSCEQNLNHDAMYWYRQDPGQGLRLIYYSQIVNDFQKGDIAEGYSVSREKKESFPLTVTSAQKNPTAFYLCASSPVSRDRDRVGYTFGSGTRLTVV.

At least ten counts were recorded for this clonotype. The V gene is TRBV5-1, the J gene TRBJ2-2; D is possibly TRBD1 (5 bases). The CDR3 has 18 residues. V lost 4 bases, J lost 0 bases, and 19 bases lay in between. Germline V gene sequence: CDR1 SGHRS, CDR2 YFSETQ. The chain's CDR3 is CASSPKGQSYANTGELFF. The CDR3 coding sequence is TGCGCCAGCAGCCCCAAGGGGCAGAGTTACGCGAACACCGGGGAGCTGTTTTTT.

The CDR3 loop is CATSRDRLAGANQPQHF. The CDR3 region has the DNA TGTGCCACCAGCAGAGATCGGTTGGCAGGGGCTAATCAGCCCCAGCATTTT. The chain employs TRBV15 and TRBJ1-5; possibly TRBD1 for D (6 bases). V lost 0 bases and J 4 bases, leaving 16 bases between the germline ends. The CDR3 totals 17 residues. Looked up from germline, CDR1 is LNHNV and CDR2 is YYDKDF (reference sequence).

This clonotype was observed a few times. The CDR3 region is CASNIASDRGLFF. CDR3 coding DNA: TGTGCCAGCAACATAGCGTCGGACAGGGGCCTGTTTTTT. The chain recombines TRBV12-3 or TRBV12-4 with TRBJ2-2, with TRBD1 matching over 9 bases. This CDR3 is 13 amino acids long. V shed 7 bases and J 14 bases; nucleotides not matched to a gene: 11.

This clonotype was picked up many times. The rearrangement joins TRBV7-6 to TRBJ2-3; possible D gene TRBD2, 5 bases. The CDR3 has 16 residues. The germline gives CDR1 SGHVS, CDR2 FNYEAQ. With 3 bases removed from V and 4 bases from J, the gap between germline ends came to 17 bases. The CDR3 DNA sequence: TGTGCCAGCAGCTTCGGACTCGATCAACGGCCAGATACGCAGTATTTT. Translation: CASSFGLDQRPDTQYF.

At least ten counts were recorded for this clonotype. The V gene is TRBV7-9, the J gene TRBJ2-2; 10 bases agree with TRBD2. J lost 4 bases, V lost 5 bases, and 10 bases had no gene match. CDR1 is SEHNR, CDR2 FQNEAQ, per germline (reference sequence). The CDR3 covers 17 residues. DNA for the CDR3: TGTGCCAGCAGCCCGGGCAGGACTAGCGGTTTCACCGGGGAGCTGTTTTTT. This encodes CASSPGRTSGFTGELFF.

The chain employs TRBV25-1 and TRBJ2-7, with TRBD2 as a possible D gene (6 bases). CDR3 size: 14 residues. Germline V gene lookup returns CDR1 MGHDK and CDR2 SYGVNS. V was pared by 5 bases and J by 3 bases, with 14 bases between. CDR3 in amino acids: CASSSRDFGYEQYF. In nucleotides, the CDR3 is TGTGCCAGCAGTAGCCGGGACTTCGGCTACGAGCAGTACTTC.

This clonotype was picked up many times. CDR3 amino acids: CSADPDSHEQYF. The CDR3 DNA reads TGCAGTGCCGATCCGGACAGTCACGAGCAGTACTTC. The rearrangement links TRBV20-1 to TRBJ2-7; D might be TRBD1 (6 bases). The CDR3 consists of 12 residues. Trimming stripped 6 bases from V and 5 bases from J, with 14 bases between. Germline V gene lookup returns CDR1 DFQATT and CDR2 SNEGSKA (reference sequence).

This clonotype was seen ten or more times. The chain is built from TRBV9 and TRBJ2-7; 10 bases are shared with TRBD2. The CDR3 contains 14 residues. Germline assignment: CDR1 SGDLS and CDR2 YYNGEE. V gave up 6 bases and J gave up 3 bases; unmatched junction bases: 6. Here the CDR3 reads CASTYLAGDYEQYF. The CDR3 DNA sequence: TGTGCCAGCACCTATCTAGCGGGAGACTACGAGCAGTACTTC.

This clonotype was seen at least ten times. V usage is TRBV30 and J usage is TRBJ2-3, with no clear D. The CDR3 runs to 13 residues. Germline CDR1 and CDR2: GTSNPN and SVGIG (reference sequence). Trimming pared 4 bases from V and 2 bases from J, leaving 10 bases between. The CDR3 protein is CAWKQRNTDTQYF. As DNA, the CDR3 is TGTGCCTGGAAACAGCGAAACACAGATACGCAGTATTTT.

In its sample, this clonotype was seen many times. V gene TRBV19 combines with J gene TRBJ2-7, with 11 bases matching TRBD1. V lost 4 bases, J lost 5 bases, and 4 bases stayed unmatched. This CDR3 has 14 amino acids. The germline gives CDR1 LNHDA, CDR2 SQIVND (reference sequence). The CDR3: CASSTRTGGDEQYF. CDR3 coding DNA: TGTGCCAGTAGTACACGGACAGGGGGCGACGAGCAGTACTTC.

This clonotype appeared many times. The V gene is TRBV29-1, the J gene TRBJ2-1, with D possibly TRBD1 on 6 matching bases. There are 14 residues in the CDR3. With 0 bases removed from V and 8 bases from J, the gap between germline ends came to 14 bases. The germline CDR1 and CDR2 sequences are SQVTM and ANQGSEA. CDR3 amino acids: CSVEDRGFADEQFF. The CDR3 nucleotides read TGCAGCGTTGAAGACAGGGGATTTGCGGATGAGCAGTTCTTC.

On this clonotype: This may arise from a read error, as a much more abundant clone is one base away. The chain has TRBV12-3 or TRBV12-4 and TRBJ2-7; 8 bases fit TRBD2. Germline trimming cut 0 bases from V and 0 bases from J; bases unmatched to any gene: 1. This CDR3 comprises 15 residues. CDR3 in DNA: TGTGCCAGCAGTTTAGCAGCGGGGGCCTCCTACGAGCAGTACTTC. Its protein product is CASSLAAGASYEQYF.

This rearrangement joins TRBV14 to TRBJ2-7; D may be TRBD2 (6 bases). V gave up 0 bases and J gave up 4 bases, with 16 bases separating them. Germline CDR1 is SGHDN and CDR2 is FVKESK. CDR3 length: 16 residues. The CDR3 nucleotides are TGTGCCAGCAGCCAAGACGGCGCGGGAACCAGATACGAGCAGTACTTC. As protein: CASSQDGAGTRYEQYF.

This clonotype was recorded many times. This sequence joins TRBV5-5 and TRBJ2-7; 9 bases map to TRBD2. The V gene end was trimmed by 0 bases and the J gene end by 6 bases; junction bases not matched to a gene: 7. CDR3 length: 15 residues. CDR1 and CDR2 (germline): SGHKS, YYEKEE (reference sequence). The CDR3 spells CASSLVAGGPSEQYF. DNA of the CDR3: TGTGCCAGCAGCTTGGTTGCGGGAGGGCCGAGCGAGCAGTACTTC. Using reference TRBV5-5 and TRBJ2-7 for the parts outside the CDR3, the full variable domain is DAGVTQSPTHLIKTRGQQVTLRCSPISGHKSVSWYQQVLGQGPQFIFQYYEKEERGRGNFPDRFSARQFPNYSSELNVNALLLGDSALYLCASSLVAGGPSEQYFGPGTRLTVT.

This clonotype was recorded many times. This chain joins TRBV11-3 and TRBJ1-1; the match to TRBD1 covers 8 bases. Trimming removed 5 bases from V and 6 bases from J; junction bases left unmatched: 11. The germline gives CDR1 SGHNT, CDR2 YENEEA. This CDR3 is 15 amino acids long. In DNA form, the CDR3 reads TGTGCCAGCAGCCCGAGACAGGGGACAAAGCCTGAAGCTTTCTTT. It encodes CASSPRQGTKPEAFF.